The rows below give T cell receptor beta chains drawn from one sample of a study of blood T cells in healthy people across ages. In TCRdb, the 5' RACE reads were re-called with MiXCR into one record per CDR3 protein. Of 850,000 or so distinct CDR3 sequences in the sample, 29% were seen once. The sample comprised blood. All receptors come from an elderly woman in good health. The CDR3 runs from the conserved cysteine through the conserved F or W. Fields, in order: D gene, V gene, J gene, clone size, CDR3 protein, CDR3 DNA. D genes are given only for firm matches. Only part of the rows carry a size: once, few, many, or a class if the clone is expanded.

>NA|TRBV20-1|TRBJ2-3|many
CSVGQGYTDTQYF
TGCAGTGTCGGGCAGGGGTACACAGATACGCAGTATTTT
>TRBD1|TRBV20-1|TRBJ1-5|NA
CSARGQGVNQPQHF
TGCAGTGCTAGGGGACAGGGGGTAAATCAGCCCCAGCATTTT
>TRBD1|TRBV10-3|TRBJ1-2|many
CAISFGQGDGYTF
TGTGCCATCAGCTTCGGACAGGGAGATGGCTACACCTTC
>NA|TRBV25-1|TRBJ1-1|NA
CASSEHGQNTEAFF
TGTGCCAGCAGTGAACATGGGCAGAACACTGAAGCTTTCTTT
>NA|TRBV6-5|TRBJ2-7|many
CASRQGRRVPYEQYF
TGTGCCAGCAGACAAGGACGGAGGGTCCCCTACGAGCAGTACTTC
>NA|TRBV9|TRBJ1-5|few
CASSVDGIPNQPQHF
TGTGCCAGCAGCGTAGACGGTATACCCAATCAGCCCCAGCATTTT
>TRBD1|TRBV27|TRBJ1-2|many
CASSPQQGKGYYGYTF
TGTGCCAGCAGTCCCCAACAGGGGAAAGGTTACTATGGCTACACCTTC
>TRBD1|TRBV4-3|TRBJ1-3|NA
CASSQEPPRSGTGVGNTIYF
TGCGCCAGCAGCCAAGAACCTCCAAGATCCGGGACAGGGGTTGGAAACACCATATATTTT
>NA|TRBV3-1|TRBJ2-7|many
CASSQDGSSGHYEQYF
TGTGCCAGCAGCCAAGATGGGAGTAGCGGTCACTACGAGCAGTACTTC
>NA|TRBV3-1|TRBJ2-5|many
CASSQDRRAKYF
TGTGCCAGCAGCCAAGATAGGCGGGCCAAGTACTTC
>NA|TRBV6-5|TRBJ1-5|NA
CASSRGFLGNQPQHF
TGTGCCAGCAGTAGGGGATTTTTGGGCAATCAGCCCCAGCATTTT
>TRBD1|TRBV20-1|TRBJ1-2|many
CSARDRLGGRDYGYTF
TGCAGTGCTAGAGATAGGTTAGGGGGCAGGGACTATGGCTACACCTTC
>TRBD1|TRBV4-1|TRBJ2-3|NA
CASSYRTGYTDTQYF
TGCGCCAGCAGCTACCGGACAGGGTACACAGATACGCAGTATTTT
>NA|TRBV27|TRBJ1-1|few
CASSPGGPRWGKGNTEAFF
TGTGCCAGCAGTCCCGGGGGGCCCCGCTGGGGGAAAGGGAACACTGAAGCTTTCTTT
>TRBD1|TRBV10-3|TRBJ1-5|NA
CAISENGQGRNQPQHF
TGTGCCATCAGTGAGAACGGACAGGGTAGGAATCAGCCCCAGCATTTT
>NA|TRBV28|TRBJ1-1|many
CASVYGGTMNTEAFF
TGTGCCAGCGTCTATGGGGGGACAATGAACACTGAAGCTTTCTTT
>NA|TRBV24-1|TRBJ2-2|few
CATSDPQRLANTGELFF
TGTGCCACCAGTGATCCCCAGAGACTCGCGAACACCGGGGAGCTGTTTTTT
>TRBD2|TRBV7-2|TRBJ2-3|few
CASSLAGLAGADTQYF
TGTGCCAGCAGCTTAGCCGGACTAGCCGGGGCAGATACGCAGTATTTT
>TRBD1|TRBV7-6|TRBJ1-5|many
CASSLTGEFNQPQHF
TGTGCCAGCAGCTTAACAGGGGAATTTAATCAGCCCCAGCATTTT
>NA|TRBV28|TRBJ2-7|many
CASTTSGAGPYEQYF
TGTGCCAGCACCACTAGTGGTGCAGGACCCTACGAGCAGTACTTC
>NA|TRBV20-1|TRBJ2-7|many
CSASPGEVEQYF
TGCAGTGCTAGTCCAGGAGAGGTAGAGCAGTACTTC
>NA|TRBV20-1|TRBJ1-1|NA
CSADRLPGNTEAFF
TGCAGTGCTGACCGGTTACCGGGGAACACTGAAGCTTTCTTT
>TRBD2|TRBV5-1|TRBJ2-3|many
CASTLSGGTSTDTQYF
TGCGCCAGCACCCTTAGCGGGGGCACTAGCACAGATACGCAGTATTTT
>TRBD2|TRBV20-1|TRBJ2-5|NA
CSARGTSVQETQYF
TGCAGTGCTAGAGGGACTAGCGTTCAAGAGACCCAGTACTTC
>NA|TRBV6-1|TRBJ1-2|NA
CASTKGGPPYGYTF
TGTGCCAGCACCAAGGGGGGCCCGCCCTATGGCTACACCTTC
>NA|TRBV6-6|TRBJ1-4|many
CASTPGGSDNEKLFF
TGTGCCAGCACCCCGGGGGGATCGGATAATGAAAAACTGTTTTTT
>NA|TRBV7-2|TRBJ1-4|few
CASRASFGEKLFF
TGTGCCAGCAGAGCAAGCTTTGGTGAAAAACTGTTTTTT
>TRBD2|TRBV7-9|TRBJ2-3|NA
CASSPQREVGDTQYF
TGTGCCAGCTCACCACAGCGGGAGGTCGGGGATACGCAGTATTTT
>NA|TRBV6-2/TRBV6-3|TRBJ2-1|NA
CASTKGTSQFF
TGTGCCAGCACCAAGGGGACTTCGCAGTTCTTC
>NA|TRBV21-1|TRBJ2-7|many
CASSDCGTGPEEQYF
TGTGCCAGCAGCGACTGCGGGACAGGTCCCGAAGAGCAGTACTTC
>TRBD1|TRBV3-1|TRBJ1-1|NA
CASSQGDRRYTEAFF
TGTGCCAGCAGCCAAGGGGACAGACGGTACACTGAAGCTTTCTTT
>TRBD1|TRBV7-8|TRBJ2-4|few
CASSSSLYTGTGVSYF
TGTGCCAGCAGCTCGAGTCTCTACACCGGGACAGGGGTCTCGTACTTC
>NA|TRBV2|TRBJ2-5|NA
CASRETGAGGDEQYF
TGTGCCAGCAGGGAAACGGGGGCTGGGGGCGATGAGCAGTACTTC
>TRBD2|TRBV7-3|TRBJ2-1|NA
CASSLKREASYNEQFF
TGTGCCAGCAGCTTAAAGCGGGAGGCCTCCTACAATGAGCAGTTCTTC